The 21 T cell receptor beta chains below were found in one sample sequenced in a study of identical twins. MiXCR, applied by TCRdb to the 5' RACE reads, yields one record per CDR3 protein. The sample records 450,000 or so distinct CDR3 sequences, 20% to 25% being singletons. Another study also made use of these data, one on T cells expressing NK-cell markers.

Sequenced input: CD4+ T cells sorted from blood. These receptors came from a woman aged 18-29 years in good health.

The genes are TRBV5-1 and TRBJ1-1; D ambiguous. Trimming cost V 6 bases and J 3 bases, with 12 bases left between them. The CDR3 sequence is 13 residues long. Germline loops: CDR1 SGHRS, CDR2 YFSETQ. The CDR3 DNA sequence: TGCGCCAGCAAACGAGGGTTTGACACTGAAGCTTTCTTT. Translation gives CASKRGFDTEAFF. Using reference TRBV5-1 and TRBJ1-1 for the parts outside the CDR3, the full variable domain is KAGVTQTPRYLIKTRGQQVTLSCSPISGHRSVSWYQQTPGQGLQFLFEYFSETQRNKGNFPGRFSGRQFSNSRSEMNVSTLELGDSALYLCASKRGFDTEAFFGQGTRLTVV.

This clonotype has more than one count but fewer than ten. The CDR3 spells CASSPQTSGGGYEQFF. CDR3 in DNA: TGTGCCAGCAGCCCCCAGACTAGCGGGGGGGGGTATGAGCAGTTCTTC. The chain recombines TRBV3-1 with TRBJ2-1, with 14 bases fitting TRBD2. V shed 4 bases and J 8 bases; nucleotides not matched to a gene: 7. The CDR3 is 16 amino acids. Germline assignment: CDR1 LGHDT and CDR2 YNNKEL (reference sequence).

This clonotype has only a few counts. This rearrangement joins TRBV7-8 to TRBJ1-5; D is unclear. V was cut by 1 base and J by 6 bases, with 16 bases left in between. CDR1 is SGHVS, CDR2 FQNEAQ, per germline. The CDR3 loop spans 16 amino acids. CDR3 protein: CASSLDSTGLGQPQHF. For the CDR3, the DNA is TGTGCCAGCAGCTTAGACTCCACGGGCTTGGGTCAGCCCCAGCATTTT.

This clonotype was seen more than once but under ten times. This chain joins TRBV20-1 and TRBJ2-1; D remains ambiguous. V dropped 5 bases and J dropped 4 bases, with 12 bases sitting between them. This CDR3 is 13 amino acids long. CDR1 DFQATT and CDR2 SNEGSKA come from the germline V gene (reference sequence). The CDR3 loop reads CSAGPSEYNEQFF. The CDR3 DNA follows: TGCAGTGCTGGGCCCAGCGAGTACAATGAGCAGTTCTTC.

The chain carries TRBV6-1 and TRBJ2-1, with unresolved D. Germline assignment: CDR1 MNHNS and CDR2 SASEGT. V shed 6 bases and J shed 4 bases, with 13 bases lying between them. This CDR3 has 14 residues. CDR3 loop: CASRKAGPYNEQFF. In DNA form, the CDR3 reads TGTGCCAGCAGGAAAGCCGGTCCATACAATGAGCAGTTCTTC.

V and J are TRBV12-3 or TRBV12-4 and TRBJ2-7; no reliable D call. This CDR3 spans 12 amino acids. Trimming left V 8 bases short and J 0 bases short, with 8 bases between. This CDR3 is CASGISSYEQYF. CDR3 DNA: TGTGCCAGCGGGATAAGCTCCTACGAGCAGTACTTC.

Details on this clonotype: An end of the junction differs from the germline gene, which may be a read error. The chain carries TRBV28 and TRBJ1-5, with unresolved D. The CDR3 contains 13 residues. The V gene's germline CDR1 is MDHEN and CDR2 SYDVKM. The CDR3 DNA is TGTGCCAGCAGTATATGGGGCAATCAGCCCCAGCATTTT. It codes for CASSIWGNQPQHF.

This clonotype was seen only a few times. The chain is built from TRBV29-1 and TRBJ2-6; D uncertain. Trimming removed 4 bases at V and 4 bases at J, with 2 bases between. The V gene's germline CDR1 is SQVTM and CDR2 ANQGSEA. This CDR3 spans 11 amino acids. The CDR3 spells CSVAGANVLTF. CDR3 nucleotide sequence: TGCAGCGTTGCCGGGGCCAACGTCCTGACTTTC.

This clonotype appeared many times. The chain carries TRBV5-1 and TRBJ2-7, with 8 bases that match TRBD2. Unmatched junction bases numbered 8, after V lost 7 bases and J lost 5 bases. Looked up from germline, CDR1 is SGHRS and CDR2 is YFSETQ. The CDR3 has 13 residues. DNA for the CDR3: TGCGCCAGCGGAGTTAAGCGGGAGAACGAGCAGTACTTC. It codes for CASGVKRENEQYF.

Only a few counts were recorded for this clonotype. This chain joins TRBV7-6 and TRBJ2-7; D is perhaps TRBD1 (6 bases). Trimming removed 7 bases from V and 6 bases from J, with 16 bases in between. CDR1 SGHVS and CDR2 FNYEAQ come from the germline V gene. This CDR3 region has 13 residues. The CDR3 sequence: CASNPGQGREQYF. The CDR3 nucleotides are TGTGCCAGCAATCCGGGTCAGGGGCGCGAGCAGTACTTC.

The chain couples TRBV7-2 to TRBJ2-1, with D maybe TRBD1 (6 bases). The V end was cut by 5 bases, the J end by 6 bases, with 17 bases between. The CDR3 is 15 amino acids. Germline lookup yields CDR1 SGHTA and CDR2 FQGNSA. The CDR3 DNA follows: TGTGCCAGCAGCAAAGGGGCAGGGGCGGTCAATGAGCAGTTCTTC. Encoded protein: CASSKGAGAVNEQFF.

Only a few counts were recorded for this clonotype. The rearrangement joins TRBV19 to TRBJ1-5; 7 bases are shared with TRBD1. The CDR3 contains 15 residues. V was pared by 3 bases and J by 6 bases, with 8 bases of the junction left unmatched. Germline V gene lookup returns CDR1 LNHDA and CDR2 SQIVND (reference sequence). CDR3 amino acids: CASSMPDRRGQPQHF. The CDR3 DNA reads TGTGCCAGTAGTATGCCGGACAGGAGGGGTCAGCCCCAGCATTTT.

This chain links TRBV19 with TRBJ2-7, with D perhaps given as TRBD1 or TRBD2 (5 bases each). The CDR3 extends over 14 amino acids. V was cut by 5 bases and J by 6 bases, with 17 bases left in between. Germline lookup yields CDR1 LNHDA and CDR2 SQIVND (reference sequence). The CDR3 spells CASSAGRGAAEQYF. CDR3 nucleotide sequence: TGTGCCAGTAGTGCCGGACGGGGCGCCGCCGAGCAGTACTTC.

The rearrangement uses TRBV24-1 and TRBJ1-1; D gene uncertain. Trimming took off 10 bases at V and 10 bases at J, with 18 bases between the two ends. The CDR3 has 12 residues. CDR1 is KGHDR, CDR2 SFDVKD, per germline. CDR3 loop: CATGLSLLAAFF. As DNA, the CDR3 is TGTGCCACGGGCCTCTCGCTTCTTGCAGCTTTCTTT.

This rearrangement joins TRBV10-1 to TRBJ1-6, with D uncertain. The length of the CDR3 is 13 residues. Germline assignment: CDR1 WNHNN and CDR2 SYGVQD (reference sequence). The V end lost 3 bases, the J end lost 9 bases, and 9 bases lay between the germline ends. This CDR3 reads CASSEQKGSPLHF. The CDR3 coding sequence is TGCGCCAGCAGTGAACAGAAGGGTTCACCCCTCCACTTT.

The chain is built from TRBV7-7 and TRBJ2-7; tentative D call: TRBD1 (5 bases). With 1 base removed from V and 5 bases from J, the gap between germline ends came to 18 bases. This CDR3 contains 16 residues. Germline CDR1 and CDR2: SSHAT and FNYEAQ (reference sequence). In DNA, the CDR3 is TGTGCCAGCAGCTTAGGTACCCCCAATACAGGCCACGAGCAGTACTTC. Protein sequence: CASSLGTPNTGHEQYF.

The gene calls are TRBV12-5 and TRBJ2-6; D gene ambiguous. Trimming left V 3 bases short and J 1 base short, with 4 bases between. CDR1 is LGHNT, CDR2 FRNRAP, per germline. The length of the CDR3 is 14 residues. The CDR3 loop is CASGFWSGANVLTF. The CDR3 DNA follows: TGTGCTAGTGGTTTCTGGTCTGGGGCCAACGTCCTGACTTTC. The full variable domain, with the rest looked up from reference TRBV12-5 and TRBJ2-6, is DARVTQTPRHKVTEMGQEVTMRCQPILGHNTVFWYRQTMMQGLELLAYFRNRAPLDDSGMPKDRFSAEMPDATLATLKIQPSEPRDSAVYFCASGFWSGANVLTFGAGSRLTVL.

This chain joins TRBV20-1 and TRBJ2-3; 12 bases are shared with TRBD2. Germline loops: CDR1 DFQATT, CDR2 SNEGSKA (reference sequence). The CDR3 loop spans 15 amino acids. The J segment lost 2 bases and the V segment lost 5 bases, leaving 5 bases of the junction unmatched. Here the CDR3 DNA reads TGCAGTGCTGAAACTAGCGGGGGGTACACAGATACGCAGTATTTT. Translating gives CSAETSGGYTDTQYF.

This clonotype was counted between two and nine times. The chain uses TRBV4-2 and TRBJ2-1; D gene uncertain. The CDR3 consists of 13 residues. Trimming stripped 3 bases from V and 8 bases from J, with 11 bases between. In germline, CDR1 is LGHNA, CDR2 YNFKEQ. The CDR3 sequence is CASSHPLADEQFF. DNA for the CDR3: TGTGCCAGCAGCCACCCCTTAGCCGATGAGCAGTTCTTC.

The chain employs TRBV20-1 and TRBJ1-1; 8 positions match TRBD1. The germline V gene has CDR1 DFQATT and CDR2 SNEGSKA (reference sequence). V trimming: 0 bases; J trimming: 5 bases; junction bases outside the gene matches: 8. The CDR3 is 15 amino acids. CDR3 coding DNA: TGCAGTGCTAGAGAGTTGGACAGGGTCCATACTGAAGCTTTCTTT. It codes for CSARELDRVHTEAFF.

This clonotype has more than one count but fewer than ten. The gene calls are TRBV3-1 and TRBJ2-5; 7 nucleotides line up with TRBD2. This CDR3 is 13 amino acids long. Germline trimming cut 0 bases from V and 5 bases from J; bases unmatched to any gene: 0. The germline V gene encodes CDR1 LGHDT and CDR2 YNNKEL (reference sequence). As DNA, the CDR3 is TGTGCCAGCAGCCAAGAACTAGCGGAGACCCAGTACTTC. Translated, it gives CASSQELAETQYF.